The subject of this entry is one T cell receptor beta chain. The target antigen is unknown. These data are taken from a study of T-cell memory formation after mild COVID-19. At the level of the study: Largely donor-specific TCR clusters were found.

Study-wide results and caveats: That cross-reactive memory joined was suggested by some responding clones appearing in pre-infection memory.

5'RACE, which relied on constant-segment primers, yielded TCR alpha and TCR beta cDNA libraries carrying sample barcodes and UMIs. Via MiXCR, TCRdb re-called the 5' RACE reads, giving one row per CDR3 protein. The sample has roughly 170,000 distinct CDR3 sequences; less than 20% are singletons. This CDR3 region has 14 residues. Trimming shortened V by 5 bases and J by 1 base, and 11 bases separated the two germline ends. The germline V gene encodes CDR1 SSHAT and CDR2 FNYEAQ (reference sequence). Input material: PBMCs or a T cell subset sorted from them (not recorded which). This TCR was sampled from a man aged 18 to 29 who had mild COVID-19 (a few samples of this study predate the infection). Cell type and time point are not known. The J gene is TRBJ2-5, the V gene TRBV7-7; possibly TRBD1 or TRBD2 for D (5 bases each). The CDR3 coding sequence is TGTGCCAGCAGCCGAACCGGGACCCAAGAGACCCAGTACTTC. Its translation: CASSRTGTQETQYF.